These 11 T cell receptor beta chains share one sample of origin, sequenced in a study of blood T cell repertoires in COVID-19. Profiling relied on immunoSEQ multiplex PCR, and the TCRdb table lists in-frame clones only, not all of them. The sample has fewer than 350,000 clones, around 90% seen once. Material: PBMCs or T cells enriched from blood (not recorded which). The receptors stem from a middle-aged woman who had recovered from COVID-19.

The V call is TRBV2, the J call TRBJ2-7, with TRBD1 identical over 11 bases. Germline V gene data show CDR1 as SNHLY and CDR2 as FYNNEI. The CDR3 is 14 amino acids. With 6 bases clipped from V and 6 bases from J, the junction kept 7 bases outside the gene matches. As DNA, the CDR3 is TGTGCCAGCAGAGACCGGGACAGGGGGTCCGAGCAGTACTTC. Translated, it gives CASRDRDRGSEQYF.

This clone has only one observation. J is TRBJ1-1 and V is TRBV30; D unclear. This CDR3 spans 15 amino acids. Trimming took off 2 bases at V and 1 base at J, with 14 bases between the two ends. Germline-derived CDR1 and CDR2 are GTSNPN and SVGIG (reference sequence). CDR3 bases: TGTGCCTGGAGTCCAGGACTCCCAGAGAACACTGAAGCTTTCTTT. Amino acids: CAWSPGLPENTEAFF.

This chain joins TRBV18 and TRBJ1-1, with 9 bases lining up with TRBD1. CDR1 and CDR2 from the germline V gene are KGHSH and LQKENI. The ends lost 3 bases at V and 5 bases at J; junction bases unmatched: 7. CDR3 length: 15 residues. The CDR3 here is CASSPVTGGETEAFF. Written as DNA, the CDR3 is TGTGCCAGCTCACCGGTCACAGGGGGCGAAACTGAAGCTTTCTTT.

CDR3 bases: TGCAGCGGTCGGTTTTACAATGAGCAGTTCTTC. It encodes CSGRFYNEQFF. This chain connects TRBV29-1 to TRBJ2-1; D call uncertain. Trimming pared 7 bases from V and 4 bases from J, leaving 8 bases between. CDR3 size: 11 residues. Per the germline V gene, CDR1 is SQVTM and CDR2 is ANQGSEA.

This chain links TRBV19 with TRBJ2-2; 8 nucleotides agree with TRBD2. The germline V gene has CDR1 LNHDA and CDR2 SQIVND (reference sequence). There are 17 residues in the CDR3. V was pared by 3 bases and J by 1 base, with 7 bases of the junction left unmatched. CDR3 bases: TGTGCCAGTAGTATCCCCCACGGGAGGGTGAACACCGGGGAGCTGTTTTTT. Protein: CASSIPHGRVNTGELFF. Supplemented by reference TRBV19 and TRBJ2-2, the full variable domain reads DGGITQSPKYLFRKEGQNVTLSCEQNLNHDAMYWYRQDPGQGLRLIYYSQIVNDFQKGDIAEGYSVSREKKESFPLTVTSAQKNPTAFYLCASSIPHGRVNTGELFFGEGSRLTVL.

J is TRBJ1-2 and V is TRBV30; the match to TRBD1 covers 12 bases. Trimming at V came to 5 bases and at J to 5 bases, leaving 9 bases not matched to a gene. The CDR3 has 15 amino acids. Germline V gene lookup returns CDR1 GTSNPN and CDR2 SVGIG (reference sequence). The chain's CDR3 is CAWEYGTGGAYGYTF. Here the CDR3 DNA reads TGTGCCTGGGAGTATGGGACAGGGGGCGCGTATGGCTACACCTTC.

J is TRBJ1-1 and V is TRBV5-1, with 9 positions matching TRBD1. This CDR3 is 15 amino acids long. Trimming took 4 bases from V and 5 from J; bases not matched to a gene: 9. CDR1 is SGHRS and CDR2 is YFSETQ in the germline V gene. The CDR3 is CASSTPTGGYTEAFF. CDR3 nucleotide sequence: TGCGCCAGCAGCACCCCGACAGGGGGTTATACTGAAGCTTTCTTT.

This rearrangement joins TRBV6-5 to TRBJ1-2; 7 bases map to TRBD1. Germline lookup yields CDR1 MNHEY and CDR2 SVGAGI. V lost 6 bases to trimming and J lost 2 bases; unmatched junction nucleotides: 9. This CDR3 spans 15 amino acids. The CDR3 coding sequence is TGTGCCAGCAGCCACTGGGGACAGAAGAACTATGGCTACACCTTC. Translating it yields CASSHWGQKNYGYTF.

V is TRBV12-3 or TRBV12-4 and J is TRBJ2-2, with 7 bases that match TRBD2. The CDR3 runs to 13 residues. Trimming removed 6 bases from V and 6 bases from J; junction bases left unmatched: 4. The CDR3 sequence: CASRASGSGELFF. In DNA, the CDR3 is TGTGCCAGCAGAGCTAGCGGCTCCGGGGAGCTGTTTTTT.

This chain joins TRBV10-1 and TRBJ2-3; 16 positions agree with TRBD2. The CDR3 consists of 18 residues. After removal of 4 bases from V and 1 base from J, the junction contained 5 bases not matched to a gene. Germline V gives CDR1 WNHNN, CDR2 SYGVQD (reference sequence). The CDR3 spells CASSVGTSGRGGTDTQYF. The CDR3 nucleotides read TGCGCCAGCAGTGTGGGGACTAGCGGGAGGGGGGGCACAGATACGCAGTATTTT.

The gene calls are TRBV19 and TRBJ1-1; D gene ambiguous. Germline lookup yields CDR1 LNHDA and CDR2 SQIVND (reference sequence). Between the trimmed V and J ends, which lost 2 bases and 3 bases, there was a span of 25 bases. The CDR3 has 19 residues. Here the CDR3 DNA reads TGTGCCAGTAGTATACGGTTTACGGGTTACGGTAGGAGTGACACTGAAGCTTTCTTT. Translating gives CASSIRFTGYGRSDTEAFF.